The sequence of this T cell receptor (beta chain) was determined in a study of blood T cells in healthy people across ages. Notes on the study in general: Samples with more naive T cells showed higher observed beta diversity.

This clonotype occurred a few times. Its matching antigen is unknown. Through a sample-barcoded 5' primer and a J-beta primer mix, a second PCR was run for roughly 6 to 11 cycles. Template switching added a 12-random-nucleotide identifier to every cDNA molecule. TCRdb fed the 5' RACE reads into MiXCR, producing one record per CDR3 protein. The repertoire has around 780,000 distinct CDR3 sequences, around 24% of them found once; the top ten carry 3%. This same sample was also taken into another study, of T cells of mothers and their children. That study adds: Sample barcodes and 2-4 random nucleotides came from the second PCR's M1S primer.

The sample consisted of blood. The clonotype comes from a boy aged 5-17 years in good health.

CDR3 region: CASSFVGDSYNEQFF. CDR3 sequence (DNA): TGTGCCAGCAGTTTTGTGGGAGATTCCTACAATGAGCAGTTCTTC. The chain uses TRBV12-3 or TRBV12-4 and TRBJ2-1, with D maybe TRBD2 (5 bases). CDR3 size: 15 residues. V lost 3 bases to trimming and J lost 1 base, with 10 bases between them.